This TCR beta chain emerged from a study of regulatory T cells in long-lasting Graves disease. The study's findings and limits: Not thyroid tissue but only peripheral blood was studied. Results may be inaccurate due to the small sample size.

Time point of the sample: persistent/refractory GD, antithyroid drugs over 5 years with positive TRAb. Construction of the TCR library relied on RNA isolated from PBMCs. Library construction for TCR beta used iRepertoire HTBI primers and Arm-PCR of CDR3 regions. TCRdb redid the calling of the multiplex PCR reads with MiXCR, one entry per CDR3 protein. The table shows approximately 500,000 distinct CDR3 sequences, with 20% to 25% occurring only once. Germline CDR1 and CDR2: MDHEN and SYDVKM. The CDR3 runs 12 residues. V gave up 7 bases and J gave up 8 bases, with 14 bases separating them. In this sample, this clonotype turned up many times. Its antigen remains unknown.

This rearrangement joins TRBV28 to TRBJ1-2; unclear D gene. The material was peripheral blood mononuclear cells (PBMCs), obtained when the disease was refractory, from a patient treated with antithyroid drugs. The receptor was derived from a female donor with Graves disease. The CDR3 DNA reads as TGTGCCAGCACGGCGCCCGTGCGAGGCTACACCTTC. Encoded protein: CASTAPVRGYTF.